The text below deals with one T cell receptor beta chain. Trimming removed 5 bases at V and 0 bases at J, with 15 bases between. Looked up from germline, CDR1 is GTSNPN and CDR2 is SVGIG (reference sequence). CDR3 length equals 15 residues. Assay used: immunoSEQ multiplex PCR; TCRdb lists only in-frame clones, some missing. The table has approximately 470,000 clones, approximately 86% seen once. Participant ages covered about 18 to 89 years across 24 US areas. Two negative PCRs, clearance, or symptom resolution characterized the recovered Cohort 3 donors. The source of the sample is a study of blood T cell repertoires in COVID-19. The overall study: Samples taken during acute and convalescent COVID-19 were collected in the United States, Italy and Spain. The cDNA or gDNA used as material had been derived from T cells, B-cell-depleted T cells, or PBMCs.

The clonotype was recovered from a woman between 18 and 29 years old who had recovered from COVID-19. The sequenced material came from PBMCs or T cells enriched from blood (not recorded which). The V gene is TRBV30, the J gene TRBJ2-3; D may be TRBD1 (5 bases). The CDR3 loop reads CAWSQVGTSTDTQYF. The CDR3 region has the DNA TGTGCCTGGTCACAGGTGGGAACTAGCACAGATACGCAGTATTTT.